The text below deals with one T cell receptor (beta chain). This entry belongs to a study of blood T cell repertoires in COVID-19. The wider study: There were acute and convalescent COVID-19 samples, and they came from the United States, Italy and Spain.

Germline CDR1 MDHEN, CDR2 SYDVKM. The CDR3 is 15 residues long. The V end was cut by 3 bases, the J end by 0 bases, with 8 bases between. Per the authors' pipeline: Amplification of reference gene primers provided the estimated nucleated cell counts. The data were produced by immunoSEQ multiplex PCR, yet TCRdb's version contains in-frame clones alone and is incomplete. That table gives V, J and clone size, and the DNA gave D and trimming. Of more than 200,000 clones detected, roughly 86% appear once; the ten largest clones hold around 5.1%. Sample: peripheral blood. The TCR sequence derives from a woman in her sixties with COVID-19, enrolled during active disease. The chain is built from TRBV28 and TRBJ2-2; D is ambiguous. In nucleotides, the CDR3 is TGTGCCAGCAGTTTGCAGGCGCCGAACACCGGGGAGCTGTTTTTT. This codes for CASSLQAPNTGELFF.